The rows below give T cell receptor beta chains drawn from one sample of a study of T cells after yellow fever vaccination. MiXCR, run by TCRdb on the 5' RACE reads, gives a single entry per CDR3 protein. The table has about 320,000 distinct CDR3 sequences, about 4.5% seen once. The starting material was PBMCs, obtained 15 days after the yellow fever booster vaccination. The source of these receptors is a young man who received the YFV17D yellow fever vaccine. Each CDR3 is given with its conserved first and last residue. Fields, in order: CDR3 DNA, CDR3 protein, J gene, V gene, clone size, D gene. A D gene is named only where the DNA matches it firmly. The size field is filled for only some rows; it gives once, few, many or a size class.

CDR3 DNA: TGCAGCGTTGAAGATCTTGGAGGGCAGTTCTTC
CDR3 protein: CSVEDLGGQFF
J gene: TRBJ2-1
V gene: TRBV29-1
clone size: many
D gene: -

CDR3 DNA: TGTGCCAGCAGCCAAGTGACGGGGGCGCTGGGCACCGGGGAGCTGTTTTTT
CDR3 protein: CASSQVTGALGTGELFF
J gene: TRBJ2-2
V gene: TRBV4-2
clone size: once
D gene: -

CDR3 DNA: TGCGCCAGCAGCCCATCAGGGAGCAACACTGAAGCTTTCTTT
CDR3 protein: CASSPSGSNTEAFF
J gene: TRBJ1-1
V gene: TRBV5-1
clone size: many
D gene: -

CDR3 DNA: TGTGCCAGCAGCTTATATGGCGGGAGAGATTCACCCCTCCACTTT
CDR3 protein: CASSLYGGRDSPLHF
J gene: TRBJ1-6
V gene: TRBV7-2
clone size: -
D gene: -

CDR3 DNA: TGTGCCAGCAGCCAACTACCAGGGACTAGCGGGGAGGAGGATGAGCAGTTCTTC
CDR3 protein: CASSQLPGTSGEEDEQFF
J gene: TRBJ2-1
V gene: TRBV14
clone size: -
D gene: TRBD2

CDR3 DNA: TGCGCCAGCAGCCAGGAGAGGGCCCAGCGGGGGGACTCCTACGAGCAGTACTTC
CDR3 protein: CASSQERAQRGDSYEQYF
J gene: TRBJ2-7
V gene: TRBV4-3
clone size: many
D gene: TRBD2

CDR3 DNA: TGTGCCAGCAGCTTAGGAGGCAGGCGCGGAACAACTGAAGCTTTCTTT
CDR3 protein: CASSLGGRRGTTEAFF
J gene: TRBJ1-1
V gene: TRBV7-8
clone size: few
D gene: -

CDR3 DNA: TGCAGTGCTAGAGAAAAGAGAACAGATACGCAGTATTTT
CDR3 protein: CSAREKRTDTQYF
J gene: TRBJ2-3
V gene: TRBV20-1
clone size: few
D gene: -

CDR3 DNA: TGTGCCAGCAGCCACACCTCGGGGGCCTTCACAGATACGCAGTATTTT
CDR3 protein: CASSHTSGAFTDTQYF
J gene: TRBJ2-3
V gene: TRBV4-2
clone size: few
D gene: -

CDR3 DNA: TGTGCCAGCTCACCACCATCGGTACCTAATTCACCCCTCCACTTT
CDR3 protein: CASSPPSVPNSPLHF
J gene: TRBJ1-6
V gene: TRBV18
clone size: many
D gene: -

CDR3 DNA: TGTGCCAGCAGCCGACAGGGTGGGAGATACTACGAGCAGTACTTC
CDR3 protein: CASSRQGGRYYEQYF
J gene: TRBJ2-7
V gene: TRBV7-9
clone size: few
D gene: TRBD1

CDR3 DNA: TGTGCCAGCAGTGGCGGGACATATCGAAACAATGAGCAGTTCTTC
CDR3 protein: CASSGGTYRNNEQFF
J gene: TRBJ2-1
V gene: TRBV27
clone size: few
D gene: -

CDR3 DNA: TGTGCCAGCAGTTCTACTGGGACTAGCGGGGGGGGCTACGAGCAGTACTTC
CDR3 protein: CASSSTGTSGGGYEQYF
J gene: TRBJ2-7
V gene: TRBV12-3/TRBV12-4
clone size: few
D gene: TRBD2

CDR3 DNA: TGTGCCAGCAGCCAAGCTGAGGGGGCAGTAATCTACGAGCAGTACTTC
CDR3 protein: CASSQAEGAVIYEQYF
J gene: TRBJ2-7
V gene: TRBV4-2
clone size: -
D gene: TRBD1

CDR3 DNA: TGCAGCGTTGAAGATCGGAAAAGCTCCTACAATGAGCAGTTCTTC
CDR3 protein: CSVEDRKSSYNEQFF
J gene: TRBJ2-1
V gene: TRBV29-1
clone size: many
D gene: -

CDR3 DNA: TGTGCCAGCCTTTCGAGGGGGGACCCGAATGAGCAGTTCTTC
CDR3 protein: CASLSRGDPNEQFF
J gene: TRBJ2-1
V gene: TRBV12-3/TRBV12-4
clone size: -
D gene: -

CDR3 DNA: TGCAGCGTTAAACAGGGGGGCTCTGGGGCCAACGTCCTGACTTTC
CDR3 protein: CSVKQGGSGANVLTF
J gene: TRBJ2-6
V gene: TRBV29-1
clone size: -
D gene: TRBD1

CDR3 DNA: TGCGCCAGCAGAGGGGGGGCGGACACCGGGGAGCTGTTTTTT
CDR3 protein: CASRGGADTGELFF
J gene: TRBJ2-2
V gene: TRBV5-1
clone size: many
D gene: -

CDR3 DNA: TGCGCCAGCAGCCAAGAGCGTTATGGCTACACCTTC
CDR3 protein: CASSQERYGYTF
J gene: TRBJ1-2
V gene: TRBV4-3
clone size: few
D gene: -

CDR3 DNA: TGTGCCAGCAGTACGCGAAAAAACCCAAACGGGACTAGCGGGGGGGCGTGGAATGAGCAGTTCTTC
CDR3 protein: CASSTRKNPNGTSGGAWNEQFF
J gene: TRBJ2-1
V gene: TRBV6-2/TRBV6-3
clone size: few
D gene: TRBD2

CDR3 DNA: TGTGCCAGCAGCCCTCGACCAAACTACAATGAGCAGTTCTTC
CDR3 protein: CASSPRPNYNEQFF
J gene: TRBJ2-1
V gene: TRBV9
clone size: many
D gene: -

CDR3 DNA: TGTGCCAGCGTCGCCGAGCGGGGAGGCGGTCAGCCCCAGCATTTT
CDR3 protein: CASVAERGGGQPQHF
J gene: TRBJ1-5
V gene: TRBV12-3/TRBV12-4
clone size: many
D gene: -

CDR3 DNA: TGTGCCAGCAGCGGAGGGACAGGGGACGTCGAGCAGTACTTC
CDR3 protein: CASSGGTGDVEQYF
J gene: TRBJ2-7
V gene: TRBV7-2
clone size: -
D gene: TRBD1

CDR3 DNA: TGTGCCAGTATGGGGATGCCGGGTCAGCCCCAGCATTTT
CDR3 protein: CASMGMPGQPQHF
J gene: TRBJ1-5
V gene: TRBV12-3/TRBV12-4
clone size: once
D gene: -

CDR3 DNA: TGTGCCAGCAGCGTAGCTGGAGGAGAGACAGATACGCAGTATTTT
CDR3 protein: CASSVAGGETDTQYF
J gene: TRBJ2-3
V gene: TRBV9
clone size: few
D gene: -

CDR3 DNA: TGTGCCAGCAGCGCAGCGGGATCTACAGATACGCAGTATTTT
CDR3 protein: CASSAAGSTDTQYF
J gene: TRBJ2-3
V gene: TRBV9
clone size: many
D gene: TRBD2

CDR3 DNA: TGCGCCAGCAGTAGCCCAGGGGGTCTCGCGAACTATGGCTACACCTTC
CDR3 protein: CASSSPGGLANYGYTF
J gene: TRBJ1-2
V gene: TRBV5-1
clone size: -
D gene: TRBD1

CDR3 DNA: TGCAGCGTTGCTCGGGGAAACCAAGAGACCCAGTACTTC
CDR3 protein: CSVARGNQETQYF
J gene: TRBJ2-5
V gene: TRBV29-1
clone size: many
D gene: -

CDR3 DNA: TGTGCCAGCAGCCACAGGGGGCGCGAAGCTGGAGAAAAACTGTTTTTT
CDR3 protein: CASSHRGREAGEKLFF
J gene: TRBJ1-4
V gene: TRBV7-9
clone size: many
D gene: TRBD1

CDR3 DNA: TGTGCCAGCAGCTTAGAAGAGGGTCAGCCCCAGCATTTT
CDR3 protein: CASSLEEGQPQHF
J gene: TRBJ1-5
V gene: TRBV7-6
clone size: -
D gene: -

CDR3 DNA: TGTGCCAGCACCCCGGGGGGGCCCCAGCATTTT
CDR3 protein: CASTPGGPQHF
J gene: TRBJ1-5
V gene: TRBV12-3/TRBV12-4
clone size: few
D gene: -

CDR3 DNA: TGCAGTGCTCAGGACAGGGGGATGTACACCGGGGAGCTGTTTTTT
CDR3 protein: CSAQDRGMYTGELFF
J gene: TRBJ2-2
V gene: TRBV20-1
clone size: few
D gene: TRBD1

CDR3 DNA: TGCAGCGTACAGGGGGGGATGAACACTGAAGCTTTCTTT
CDR3 protein: CSVQGGMNTEAFF
J gene: TRBJ1-1
V gene: TRBV29-1
clone size: few
D gene: TRBD1

CDR3 DNA: TGCAGTGCAGAGCAGGTCACAGATACGCAGTATTTT
CDR3 protein: CSAEQVTDTQYF
J gene: TRBJ2-3
V gene: TRBV20-1
clone size: many
D gene: -

CDR3 DNA: TGTGCCAGCAGCCAACGGCAGGGACGGGGCAATCAGCCCCAGCATTTT
CDR3 protein: CASSQRQGRGNQPQHF
J gene: TRBJ1-5
V gene: TRBV3-1
clone size: few
D gene: -

CDR3 DNA: TGCAGCGTTGCCACCGACAGGGATGGCTACACCTTC
CDR3 protein: CSVATDRDGYTF
J gene: TRBJ1-2
V gene: TRBV29-1
clone size: many
D gene: TRBD1

CDR3 DNA: TGTGCCAGCGGAGCCGGAGCCGAAAAACTGTTTTTT
CDR3 protein: CASGAGAEKLFF
J gene: TRBJ1-4
V gene: TRBV3-1
clone size: -
D gene: -

CDR3 DNA: TGTGCCAGCAGCTTAGGGGGGGGTGAAAGCAATCAGCCCCAGCATTTT
CDR3 protein: CASSLGGGESNQPQHF
J gene: TRBJ1-5
V gene: TRBV7-6
clone size: few
D gene: -

CDR3 DNA: TGTGCCAGCAGTTTTAGAAGCTCCTATAATTCACCCCTCCACTTT
CDR3 protein: CASSFRSSYNSPLHF
J gene: TRBJ1-6
V gene: TRBV12-3/TRBV12-4
clone size: many
D gene: -

CDR3 DNA: TGTGCCACCAGTGACCACCCAGGGGGCTATGGCTACACCTTC
CDR3 protein: CATSDHPGGYGYTF
J gene: TRBJ1-2
V gene: TRBV24-1
clone size: -
D gene: TRBD1

CDR3 DNA: TGTGCCAGCAGTGGGGACGGAAACACTGAAGCTTTCTTT
CDR3 protein: CASSGDGNTEAFF
J gene: TRBJ1-1
V gene: TRBV2
clone size: -
D gene: -

CDR3 DNA: TGTGCCAGCAGTTACTCGTATGGGACTCCCGGGGAGCTGTTTTTT
CDR3 protein: CASSYSYGTPGELFF
J gene: TRBJ2-2
V gene: TRBV6-5
clone size: many
D gene: -

CDR3 DNA: TGCAGTGCTAGCCCAATTGGTGGGACAGGGAAGGGTCAGCCCCAGCATTTT
CDR3 protein: CSASPIGGTGKGQPQHF
J gene: TRBJ1-5
V gene: TRBV20-1
clone size: many
D gene: TRBD1

CDR3 DNA: TGTGCCTGGAGCAACCCCTGGGGCGAGCAGTACTTC
CDR3 protein: CAWSNPWGEQYF
J gene: TRBJ2-7
V gene: TRBV30
clone size: few
D gene: -

CDR3 DNA: TGCGCCAGCAGCTTAACAGGGGACAATGAGCAGTTCTTC
CDR3 protein: CASSLTGDNEQFF
J gene: TRBJ2-1
V gene: TRBV5-1
clone size: few
D gene: TRBD1